The clone carrying this T cell receptor beta chain was detected only once. Its antigen is still unknown. Germline CDR1 reads MNHEY; CDR2 reads SVGEGT. Trimming left V 6 bases short and J 0 bases short, with 18 bases between. The CDR3 consists of 16 residues. This entry comes from a study of Ad26.COV2.S vaccination and SARS-CoV-2 variants. Study-wide context: The donor belonged to the COV1001 Ad26.COV2.S trial arm. The vaccine Ad26.COV2.S was put into the muscle once, or twice with 56 days between. Study-wide points: Spike-specific responses of CD8+ and CD4+ T cells were reported to display substantial breadth after vaccination.

Clones were sequenced by immunoSEQ multiplex PCR, and TCRdb holds only the in-frame ones, with some missing. This sample has 240,000 or so clones; 88% occur once, and the top ten carry roughly 10%. The treatment here: roughly 18 received Ad26.COV2.S at low or high dose, single or two shots; 5 received placebo; per-sample allocation not given. The samples were gathered on day 63 after the first injection of vaccine or placebo. Vaccination employed an Ad26 vector expressing the Wuhan-strain SARS-CoV-2 spike. This chain joins TRBV6-2 or TRBV6-3 and TRBJ2-7, with D tentatively TRBD1 or TRBD2 (5 bases each). The receptor comes from a person aged 18-65 years who received the Ad26.COV2.S COVID-19 vaccine or a placebo. Sequencing used peripheral blood, obtained in a trial of Ad26.COV2.S vaccine versus placebo. In nucleotides, the CDR3 is TGTGCCAGCAGCCCTATAACGGGGCGCTTCTCCTACGAGCAGTACTTC. It encodes CASSPITGRFSYEQYF.